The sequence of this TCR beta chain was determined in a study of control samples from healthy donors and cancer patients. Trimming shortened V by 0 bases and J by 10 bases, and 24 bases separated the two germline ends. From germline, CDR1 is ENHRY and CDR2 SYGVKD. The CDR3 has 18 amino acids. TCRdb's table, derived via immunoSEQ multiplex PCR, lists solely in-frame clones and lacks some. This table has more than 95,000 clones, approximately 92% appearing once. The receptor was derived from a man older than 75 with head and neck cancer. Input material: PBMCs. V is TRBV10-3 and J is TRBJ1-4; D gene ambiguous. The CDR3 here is CAISESPSHEATVVKLFF. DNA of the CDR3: TGTGCCATCAGTGAGTCACCCTCCCATGAGGCGACGGTTGTAAAACTGTTTTTT.